The next 22 T cell receptor beta chains were all read from a single sample in a study of T cell responses to AZD1222 COVID-19 vaccine. Produced via immunoSEQ multiplex PCR; TCRdb's table is partial and in-frame only. Among over 150,000 clones listed, about nine tenths were seen once. Sequenced material: peripheral blood, taken on day 0 of MenACWY control vaccination. Receptor source: an adult in good health.

This clone has a single count. The chain links TRBV19 to TRBJ2-6; 7 nucleotides line up with TRBD1. The CDR3 runs to 17 residues. J lost 0 bases, V lost 4 bases, and 6 bases had no gene match. Germline V CDR1 and CDR2: LNHDA, SQIVND (reference sequence). CDR3 nucleotides: TGTGCCAGTAGTACCCAGACAGGGATCTCTGGGGCCAACGTCCTGACTTTC. Translated, it gives CASSTQTGISGANVLTF. Full variable domain (rest looked up from reference TRBV19 and TRBJ2-6): DGGITQSPKYLFRKEGQNVTLSCEQNLNHDAMYWYRQDPGQGLRLIYYSQIVNDFQKGDIAEGYSVSREKKESFPLTVTSAQKNPTAFYLCASSTQTGISGANVLTFGAGSRLTVL.

The table lists this clone with a few counts. The V call is TRBV27, the J call TRBJ1-1; D call uncertain. Deletions cut 5 bases from V and 0 bases from J, with 13 bases between. Per the germline V gene, CDR1 is MNHEY and CDR2 is SMNVEV (reference sequence). The CDR3 has 15 residues. The CDR3 reads CASSPRGGLNTEAFF. The DNA of the CDR3 is TGTGCCAGCAGTCCCCGGGGAGGGTTGAACACTGAAGCTTTCTTT.

This chain links TRBV7-9 with TRBJ2-1, with D possibly TRBD1 on 5 matching bases. The CDR3 extends over 15 amino acids. Germline V gene data show CDR1 as SEHNR and CDR2 as FQNEAQ (reference sequence). Deletions cut 1 base from V and 5 bases from J, with 12 bases between. The CDR3 DNA is TGTGCCAGCAGCTTAGGGGGCCCCCAGGACAATGAGCAGTTCTTC. Residues: CASSLGGPQDNEQFF. The complete variable domain, with remaining parts taken from reference TRBV7-9 and TRBJ2-1, reads DTGVSQNPRHKITKRGQNVTFRCDPISEHNRLYWYRQTLGQGPEFLTYFQNEAQLEKSRLLSDRFSAERPKGSFSTLEIQRTEQGDSAMYLCASSLGGPQDNEQFFGPGTRLTVL.

This chain joins TRBV19 and TRBJ1-3, with 10 bases matching TRBD1. The CDR3 has 16 residues. With V trimmed by 9 bases and J by 8 bases, 16 bases remained unmatched. Germline V lookup: CDR1 LNHDA, CDR2 SQIVND (reference sequence). CDR3 nucleotides: TGTGCCAGCCAAAACCCGGGACAGGGGATTTCGGACACCATATATTTT. The encoded protein is CASQNPGQGISDTIYF.

The chain carries TRBV2 and TRBJ1-1, with 10 bases lining up with TRBD1. J lost 2 bases, V lost 4 bases, and 7 bases had no gene match. Germline V CDR1 and CDR2: SNHLY, FYNNEI. The CDR3 loop spans 16 amino acids. CDR3 region: CASSGQGARSNTEAFF. Written as DNA, the CDR3 is TGTGCCAGCAGTGGACAGGGGGCGCGGAGTAACACTGAAGCTTTCTTT.

CDR3 amino acids: CASCPGQGTGELFF. The DNA for the CDR3 is TGCGCCAGCTGTCCGGGACAGGGGACCGGGGAGCTGTTTTTT. This sequence joins TRBV10-2 and TRBJ2-2, with 10 bases identical to TRBD1. The V gene end was trimmed by 8 bases and the J gene end by 5 bases; junction bases not matched to a gene: 5. The CDR3 extends over 14 amino acids. Germline CDR1 is WSHSY and CDR2 is SAAADI.

The chain links TRBV7-3 to TRBJ2-7, with TRBD2 matching over 7 bases. V shed 5 bases and J 2 bases; nucleotides not matched to a gene: 15. Germline CDR1 reads SGHTA; CDR2 reads FQGTGA. The CDR3 totals 17 residues. CDR3 loop: CASSLQNAGVGPYEQYF. In DNA, the CDR3 is TGTGCCAGCAGCCTCCAAAACGCGGGAGTAGGGCCCTACGAGCAGTACTTC.

This sequence joins TRBV5-6 and TRBJ1-5; the D gene is possibly TRBD1 (5 bases). There are 14 residues in the CDR3. Trimming took off 0 bases at V and 2 bases at J, with 6 bases between the two ends. From germline, CDR1 is SGHDT and CDR2 YYEEEE. The CDR3 sequence: CASSLVGGNQPQHF. CDR3 nucleotides: TGTGCCAGCAGCTTGGTAGGGGGCAATCAGCCCCAGCATTTT. Looking up the rest from reference TRBV5-6 and TRBJ1-5 gives the full variable domain: DAGVTQSPTHLIKTRGQQVTLRCSPKSGHDTVSWYQQALGQGPQFIFQYYEEEERQRGNFPDRFSGHQFPNYSSELNVNALLLGDSALYLCASSLVGGNQPQHFGDGTRLSIL.

A single count supports this clone. The V gene is TRBV4-1, the J gene TRBJ1-2; possibly TRBD1 for D (6 bases). CDR3 size: 14 residues. Trimming removed 4 bases at V and 7 bases at J, with 16 bases between. Per the germline V gene, CDR1 is MGHRA and CDR2 is YSYEKL. CDR3 in amino acids: CASSLKGDSSGYTF. Here the CDR3 DNA reads TGCGCCAGCAGCCTGAAGGGGGATAGTAGTGGCTACACCTTC.

This chain connects TRBV5-5 to TRBJ1-2; D unclear. Trimming took off 0 bases at V and 3 bases at J, with 12 bases between the two ends. Germline V gene sequence: CDR1 SGHKS, CDR2 YYEKEE (reference sequence). The CDR3 contains 15 residues. The CDR3 region is CASSLVDFRDYGYTF. For the CDR3, the DNA is TGTGCCAGCAGCTTGGTGGACTTCCGGGACTATGGCTACACCTTC.

CDR3 coding DNA: TGTGCCAGCCGACTCCCTGGACTAACTGAAGCTTTCTTT. It is translated as CASRLPGLTEAFF. J is TRBJ1-1 and V is TRBV6-5, with D hard to call. The CDR3 is 13 residues long. Trimming cost V 8 bases and J 5 bases, with 15 bases left between them. Germline-derived CDR1 and CDR2 are MNHEY and SVGAGI.

The CDR3 loop is CASSFGSTDGYTF. The CDR3 nucleotides read TGTGCCAGCAGCTTCGGGTCGACCGATGGCTACACCTTC. The chain recombines TRBV7-9 with TRBJ1-2; D not resolved. CDR1 is SEHNR and CDR2 is FQNEAQ in the germline V gene (reference sequence). CDR3 size: 13 residues. The V end was cut by 3 bases, the J end by 6 bases, with 11 bases between.

The gene calls are TRBV6-5 and TRBJ1-2, with D maybe TRBD1 (5 bases). CDR3 length: 14 residues. From germline, CDR1 is MNHEY and CDR2 SVGAGI. Deletions cut 0 bases from V and 10 bases from J, with 15 bases between. CDR3 sequence (DNA): TGTGCCAGCAGTTACTCCCGGCTCGGGACGCCCTACACCTTC. Translated, it gives CASSYSRLGTPYTF.

The genes are TRBV27 and TRBJ2-3; 8 bases line up with TRBD2. The CDR3 has 15 amino acids. Germline CDR1 reads MNHEY; CDR2 reads SMNVEV (reference sequence). The V and J ends lost 2 bases and 7 bases, in that order; junction bases with no gene match: 8. The CDR3 coding sequence is TGTGCCAGCAGTTTAGTAGCGGGACGTATGAATACGCAGTATTTT. Translated, it gives CASSLVAGRMNTQYF.

The chain uses TRBV6-2 or TRBV6-3 and TRBJ2-4; D gene unclear. Looked up from germline, CDR1 is MNHEY and CDR2 is SVGEGT. The germline V and J ends were trimmed by 2 bases and 1 base, with 12 bases remaining between them. The CDR3 totals 16 residues. The CDR3: CASSYTWGGAKNIQYF. The CDR3 DNA reads TGTGCCAGCAGTTACACGTGGGGTGGGGCCAAAAACATTCAGTACTTC.

J is TRBJ1-2 and V is TRBV6-1; 7 nucleotides line up with TRBD1. CDR1 MNHNS and CDR2 SASEGT come from the germline V gene. V lost 1 base to trimming and J lost 12 bases; unmatched junction nucleotides: 14. CDR3 length equals 15 residues. In DNA form, the CDR3 reads TGTGCCAGCAGTGAAGAGGGGACAGTCTCAGTTGCTCACACCTTC. Protein sequence: CASSEEGTVSVAHTF.

The chain combines TRBV5-1 with TRBJ1-4; TRBD1 matches 7 bases. The J segment lost 7 bases and the V segment lost 1 base, leaving 13 bases of the junction unmatched. The CDR3 loop spans 17 amino acids. CDR1 and CDR2 from the germline V gene are SGHRS and YFSETQ. In DNA form, the CDR3 reads TGCGCCAGCAGCTTGATAGGTGTTTCAGGGGGTGGTGAAAAACTGTTTTTT. It encodes CASSLIGVSGGGEKLFF.

This clone came up once. This chain uses TRBV14 with TRBJ2-7; D is unresolved. The germline CDR1 and CDR2 sequences are SGHDN and FVKESK. Trimming took off 4 bases at V and 3 bases at J, with 16 bases between the two ends. The length of the CDR3 is 15 residues. The CDR3: CASSPRPNPGYEQYF. The CDR3 DNA is TGTGCCAGCAGCCCTCGTCCCAACCCCGGCTACGAGCAGTACTTC.

The J gene is TRBJ2-5, the V gene TRBV10-2, with 10 bases lining up with TRBD2. This CDR3 is 15 amino acids long. V trimming: 7 bases; J trimming: 4 bases; junction bases outside the gene matches: 9. Germline assignment: CDR1 WSHSY and CDR2 SAAADI. As DNA, the CDR3 is TGCGCCAGCACCCTGAGCGGGGGGGCCGGAGAGACCCAGTACTTC. Translation gives CASTLSGGAGETQYF.

CDR3 in amino acids: CASSPNGGGSNQPQHF. CDR3 DNA sequence: TGTGCCAGCAGCCCGAATGGGGGAGGAAGCAATCAGCCCCAGCATTTT. The V and J genes are TRBV6-2 or TRBV6-3 and TRBJ1-5; D may be TRBD1 (5 bases). This CDR3 is 16 amino acids long. Looked up from germline, CDR1 is MNHEY and CDR2 is SVGEGT. Trimming cost V 6 bases and J 1 base, with 16 bases left between them.

This chain connects TRBV14 to TRBJ2-1; no clear D. V gave up 0 bases and J gave up 11 bases, with 11 bases separating them. The CDR3 is 13 amino acids. Germline V CDR1 and CDR2: SGHDN, FVKESK. The DNA for the CDR3 is TGTGCCAGCAGCCAAGATGTGACTCGTAAGCAGTTCTTC. Translation gives CASSQDVTRKQFF. Variable domain in full (rest from reference TRBV14 and TRBJ2-1): EAGVTQFPSHSVIEKGQTVTLRCDPISGHDNLYWYRRVMGKEIKFLLHFVKESKQDESGMPNNRFLAERTGGTYSTLKVQPAELEDSGVYFCASSQDVTRKQFFGPGTRLTVL.

This chain joins TRBV21-1 and TRBJ1-4. TRBV21-1 is a pseudogene segment. CDR3 length: 17 amino acids. CDR3 protein: CASSKAKDGATNEKLFF. In nucleotides, the CDR3 is TGTGCCAGCAGCAAAGCTAAGGACGGAGCAACTAATGAAAAACTGTTTTTT.